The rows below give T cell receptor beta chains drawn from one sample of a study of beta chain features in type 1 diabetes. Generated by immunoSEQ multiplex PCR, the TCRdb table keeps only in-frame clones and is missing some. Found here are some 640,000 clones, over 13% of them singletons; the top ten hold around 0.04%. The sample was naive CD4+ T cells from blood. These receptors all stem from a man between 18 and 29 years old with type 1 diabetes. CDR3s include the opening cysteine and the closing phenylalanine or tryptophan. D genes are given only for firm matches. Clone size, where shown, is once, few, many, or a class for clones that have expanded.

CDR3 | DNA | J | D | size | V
CASSLLSGLAGVMSTDTQYF | TGCGCCAGCAGCTTGCTTTCGGGACTAGCGGGAGTGATGAGCACAGATACGCAGTATTTT | TRBJ2-3 | TRBD2 | few | TRBV5-1
CASSEAGGQGAESLPNEQFF | TGTGCCAGCAGTGAAGCTGGAGGACAGGGGGCGGAGTCCCTACCAAATGAGCAGTTCTTC | TRBJ2-1 | TRBD1 | NA | TRBV6-1
CASSLVPQGKYGYTF | TGTGCCAGCAGCTTAGTCCCCCAGGGTAAATATGGCTACACCTTC | TRBJ1-2 | NA | NA | TRBV7-8
CASTREGRNTGELFF | TGTGCCAGCACCCGTGAGGGACGGAACACCGGGGAGCTGTTTTTT | TRBJ2-2 | NA | NA | TRBV5-6
CAWTSSNQPQHF | TGTGCCTGGACGTCGAGCAATCAGCCCCAGCATTTT | TRBJ1-5 | NA | NA | TRBV30
CASSQFGDQPQHF | TGTGCCAGCAGCCAATTTGGAGATCAGCCCCAGCATTTT | TRBJ1-5 | NA | few | TRBV28
CAWSVRWGELFF | TGTGCCTGGAGTGTAAGGTGGGGGGAGCTGTTTTTT | TRBJ2-2 | NA | NA | TRBV30
CSDSGMANTEAFF | TGCAGCGACTCAGGGATGGCGAACACTGAAGCTTTCTTT | TRBJ1-1 | NA | NA | TRBV29-1
CASSTGTSGSTHTQYF | TGTGCCAGTAGTACCGGGACTAGCGGGAGTACCCATACGCAGTATTTT | TRBJ2-3 | TRBD2 | NA | TRBV19
CASSEGRGLKAETQYF | TGTGCCAGCAGTGAAGGCAGGGGACTCAAAGCAGAGACCCAGTACTTC | TRBJ2-5 | NA | NA | TRBV6-1
CASSLTPSGQGILETQYF | TGCGCCAGCAGCTTGACCCCTTCGGGACAGGGGATATTAGAGACCCAGTACTTC | TRBJ2-5 | TRBD1 | few | TRBV5-1
CASSGEGPLGYTF | TGCGCCAGCAGCGGAGAAGGCCCCCTAGGCTACACCTTC | TRBJ1-2 | NA | NA | TRBV5-1
CASSGQGLDETQYF | TGTGCCAGCAGCGGACAGGGACTCGACGAGACCCAGTACTTC | TRBJ2-5 | TRBD1 | NA | TRBV7-2
CASSLAAEPELFF | TGTGCCAGCAGCTTAGCGGCAGAACCCGAGCTGTTTTTT | TRBJ2-2 | NA | few | TRBV7-9
CASSLDSRITDTQYF | TGCGCCAGCAGCTTAGACTCCAGAATCACAGATACGCAGTATTTT | TRBJ2-3 | NA | NA | TRBV5-1
CASTSKGAPNTGELFF | TGCGCCAGCACAAGTAAAGGGGCGCCGAACACCGGGGAGCTGTTTTTT | TRBJ2-2 | NA | few | TRBV5-1
CASSQGVNTEAFF | TGTGCCAGCAGCCAAGGGGTGAACACTGAAGCTTTCTTT | TRBJ1-1 | NA | few | TRBV7-2
CASSPLAGGSYEQYF | TGTGCCAGCTCACCCCTAGCGGGAGGTTCCTACGAGCAGTACTTC | TRBJ2-7 | TRBD2 | NA | TRBV18
CAWSVMETQYF | TGTGCCTGGAGTGTAATGGAGACCCAGTACTTC | TRBJ2-5 | NA | few | TRBV30
CASRGASTDTQYF | TGCGCCAGCAGGGGAGCTAGCACAGATACGCAGTATTTT | TRBJ2-3 | NA | few | TRBV5-1
CASSKVEKTPYNSPLHF | TGTGCCAGCAGCAAAGTTGAGAAGACTCCCTATAATTCACCCCTCCACTTT | TRBJ1-6 | NA | few | TRBV21-1
CAWSQNYGYTF | TGTGCCTGGAGTCAAAACTATGGCTACACCTTC | TRBJ1-2 | NA | NA | TRBV30
CASSTKGVGTEAFF | TGTGCCAGCAGCACTAAGGGGGTCGGCACTGAAGCTTTCTTT | TRBJ1-1 | NA | NA | TRBV7-9
CAWVRGGNTIYF | TGTGCCTGGGTCAGGGGTGGAAACACCATATATTTT | TRBJ1-3 | NA | NA | TRBV30